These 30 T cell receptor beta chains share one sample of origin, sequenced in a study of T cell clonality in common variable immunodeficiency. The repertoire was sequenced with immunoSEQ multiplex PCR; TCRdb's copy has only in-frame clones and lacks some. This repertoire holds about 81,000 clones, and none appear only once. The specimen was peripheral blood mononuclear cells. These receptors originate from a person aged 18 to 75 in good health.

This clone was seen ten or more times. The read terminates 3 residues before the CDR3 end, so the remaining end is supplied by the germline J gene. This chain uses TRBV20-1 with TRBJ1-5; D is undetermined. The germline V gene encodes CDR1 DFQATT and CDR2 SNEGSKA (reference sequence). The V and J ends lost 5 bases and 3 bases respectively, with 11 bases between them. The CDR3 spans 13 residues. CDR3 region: CSALRVINQPQHF. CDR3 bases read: TGCAGTGCTTTGAGGGTAATCAATCAGCCC.

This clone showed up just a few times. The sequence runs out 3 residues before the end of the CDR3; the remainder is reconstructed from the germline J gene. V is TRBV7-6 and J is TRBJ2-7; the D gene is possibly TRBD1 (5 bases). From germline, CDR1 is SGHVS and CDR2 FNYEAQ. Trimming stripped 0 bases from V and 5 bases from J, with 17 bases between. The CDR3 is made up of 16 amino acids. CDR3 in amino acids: CASSLASGQGGDEQYF. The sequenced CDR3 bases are TGTGCCAGCAGCTTAGCTTCCGGCCAGGGTGGCGACGAG.

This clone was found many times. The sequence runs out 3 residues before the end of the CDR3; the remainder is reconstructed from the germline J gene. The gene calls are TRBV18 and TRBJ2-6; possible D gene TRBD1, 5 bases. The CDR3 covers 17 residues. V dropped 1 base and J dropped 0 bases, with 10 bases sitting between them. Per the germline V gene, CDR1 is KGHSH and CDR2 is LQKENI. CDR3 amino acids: CASSPLDTSSGANVLTF. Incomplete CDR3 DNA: TGTGCCAGCTCACCACTGGACACGAGCTCTGGGGCCAACGTC.

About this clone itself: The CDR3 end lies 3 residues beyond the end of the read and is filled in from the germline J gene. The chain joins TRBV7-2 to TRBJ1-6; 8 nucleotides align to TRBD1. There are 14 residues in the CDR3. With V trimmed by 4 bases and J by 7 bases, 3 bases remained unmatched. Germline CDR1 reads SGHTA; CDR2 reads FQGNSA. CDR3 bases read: TGTGCCAGCAGCTCGACAGGGGAAAATTCACCC. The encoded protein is CASSSTGENSP. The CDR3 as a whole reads CASSSTGENSPLHF.

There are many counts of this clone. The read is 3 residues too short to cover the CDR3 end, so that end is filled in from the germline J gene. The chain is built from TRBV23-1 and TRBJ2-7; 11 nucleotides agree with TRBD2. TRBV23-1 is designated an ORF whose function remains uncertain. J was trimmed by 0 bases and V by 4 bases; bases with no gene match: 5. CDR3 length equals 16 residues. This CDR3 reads CASSRPGLAASYEQYF. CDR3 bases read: TGCGCCAGCAGTCGGCCGGGACTAGCGGCCTCCTACGAG.

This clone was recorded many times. The CDR3 DNA, read in part, is TGCAGCGTTGAGGTTTCAGGGGCGCCGGGCGAG. It codes for CSVEVSGAPGE. The entire CDR3 protein is CSVEVSGAPGEQYF. V and J are TRBV29-1 and TRBJ2-7; D might be TRBD1 (6 bases). The sequence runs out 3 residues before the end of the CDR3; the remainder is reconstructed from the germline J gene. Germline lookup yields CDR1 SQVTM and CDR2 ANQGSEA. The CDR3 totals 14 residues. V lost 3 bases and J 6 bases, leaving 18 bases between the germline ends.

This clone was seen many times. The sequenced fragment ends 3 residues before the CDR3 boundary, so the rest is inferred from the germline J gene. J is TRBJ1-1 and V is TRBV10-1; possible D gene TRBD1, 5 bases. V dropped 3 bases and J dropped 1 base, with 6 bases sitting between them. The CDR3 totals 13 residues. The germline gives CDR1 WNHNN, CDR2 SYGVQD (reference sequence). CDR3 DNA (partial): TGCGCCAGCAGTGATAGGGGGAACACTGAA. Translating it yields CASSDRGNTE. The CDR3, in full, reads CASSDRGNTEAFF.

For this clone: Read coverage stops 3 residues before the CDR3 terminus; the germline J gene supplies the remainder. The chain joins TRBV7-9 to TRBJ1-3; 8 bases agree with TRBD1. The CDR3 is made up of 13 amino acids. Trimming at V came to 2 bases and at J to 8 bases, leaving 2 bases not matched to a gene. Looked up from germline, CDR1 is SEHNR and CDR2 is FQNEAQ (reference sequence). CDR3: CASSLNRGDTIYF. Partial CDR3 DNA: TGTGCCAGCAGCTTAAACAGGGGGGACACC.

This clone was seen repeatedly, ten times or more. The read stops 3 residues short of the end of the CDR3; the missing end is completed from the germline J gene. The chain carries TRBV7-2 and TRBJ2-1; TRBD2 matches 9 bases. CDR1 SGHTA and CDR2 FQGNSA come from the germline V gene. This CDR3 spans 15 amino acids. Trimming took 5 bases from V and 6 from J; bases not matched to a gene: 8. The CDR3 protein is CASSQLAGLGNEQFF. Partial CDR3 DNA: TGTGCCAGCAGCCAGCTAGCGGGGCTGGGCAATGAG.

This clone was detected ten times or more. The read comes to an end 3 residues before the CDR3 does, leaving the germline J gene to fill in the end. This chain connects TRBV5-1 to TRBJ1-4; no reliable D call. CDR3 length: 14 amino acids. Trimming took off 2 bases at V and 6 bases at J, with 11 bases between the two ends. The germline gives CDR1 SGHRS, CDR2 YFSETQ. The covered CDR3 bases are TGCGCCAGCAGCTTAGGTCGTGTGCATGAAAAA. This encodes CASSLGRVHEK. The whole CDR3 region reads CASSLGRVHEKLFF.

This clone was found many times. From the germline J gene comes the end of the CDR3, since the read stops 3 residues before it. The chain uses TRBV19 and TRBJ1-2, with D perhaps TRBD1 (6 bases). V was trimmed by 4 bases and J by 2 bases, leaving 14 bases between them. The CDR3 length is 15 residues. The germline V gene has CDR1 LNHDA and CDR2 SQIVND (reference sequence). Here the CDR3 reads CASSTNRVINYGYTF. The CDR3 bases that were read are TGTGCCAGTAGTACAAACAGGGTAATCAACTATGGC. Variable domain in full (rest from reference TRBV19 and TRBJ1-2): DGGITQSPKYLFRKEGQNVTLSCEQNLNHDAMYWYRQDPGQGLRLIYYSQIVNDFQKGDIAEGYSVSREKKESFPLTVTSAQKNPTAFYLCASSTNRVINYGYTFGSGTRLTVV.

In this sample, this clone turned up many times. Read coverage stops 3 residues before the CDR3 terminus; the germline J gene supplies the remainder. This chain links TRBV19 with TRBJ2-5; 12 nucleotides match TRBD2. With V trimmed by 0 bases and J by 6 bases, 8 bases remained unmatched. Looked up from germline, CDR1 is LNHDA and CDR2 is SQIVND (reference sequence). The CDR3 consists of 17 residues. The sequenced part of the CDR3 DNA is TGTGCCAGTAGTATAGATCGACTAGCGGGAGTCTCGAAGACC. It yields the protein CASSIDRLAGVSKT. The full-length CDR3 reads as CASSIDRLAGVSKTQYF.

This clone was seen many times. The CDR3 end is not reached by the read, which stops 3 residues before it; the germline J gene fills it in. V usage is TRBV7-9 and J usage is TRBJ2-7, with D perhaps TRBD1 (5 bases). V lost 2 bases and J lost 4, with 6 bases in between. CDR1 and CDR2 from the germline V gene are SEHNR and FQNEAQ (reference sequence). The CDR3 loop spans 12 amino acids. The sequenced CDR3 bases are TGTGCCAGCAGCTTACAGGGTTACGAG. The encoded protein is CASSLQGYE. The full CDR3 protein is CASSLQGYEQYF.

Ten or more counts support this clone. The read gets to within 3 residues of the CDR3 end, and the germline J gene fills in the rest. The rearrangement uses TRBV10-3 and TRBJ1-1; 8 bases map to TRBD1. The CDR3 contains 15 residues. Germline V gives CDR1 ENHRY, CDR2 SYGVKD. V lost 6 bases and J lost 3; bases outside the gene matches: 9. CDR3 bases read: TGTGCCATCAGGACCTCAACAGGGGGGTACACTGAA. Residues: CAIRTSTGGYTE. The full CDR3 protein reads CAIRTSTGGYTEAFF.

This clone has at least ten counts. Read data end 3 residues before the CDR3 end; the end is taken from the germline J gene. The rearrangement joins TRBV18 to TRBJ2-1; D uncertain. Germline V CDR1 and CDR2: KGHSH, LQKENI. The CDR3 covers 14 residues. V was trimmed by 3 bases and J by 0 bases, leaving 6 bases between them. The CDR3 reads CASSPLPSYNEQFF. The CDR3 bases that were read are TGTGCCAGCTCACCCCTCCCCTCCTACAATGAG.

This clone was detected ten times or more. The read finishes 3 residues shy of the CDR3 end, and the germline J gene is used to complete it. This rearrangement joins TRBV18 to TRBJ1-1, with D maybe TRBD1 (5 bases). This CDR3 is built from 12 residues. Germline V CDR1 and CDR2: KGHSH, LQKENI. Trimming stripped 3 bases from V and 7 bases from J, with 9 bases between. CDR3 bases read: TGTGCCAGCTCACCGCAACAGGTTGAA. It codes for CASSPQQVE. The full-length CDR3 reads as CASSPQQVEAFF.

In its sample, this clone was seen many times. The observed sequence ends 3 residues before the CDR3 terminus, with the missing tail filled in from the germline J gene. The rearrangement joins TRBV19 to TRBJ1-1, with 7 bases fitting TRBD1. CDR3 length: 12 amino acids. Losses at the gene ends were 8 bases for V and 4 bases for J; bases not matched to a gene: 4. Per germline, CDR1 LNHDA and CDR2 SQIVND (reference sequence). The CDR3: CASDRTGTEAFF. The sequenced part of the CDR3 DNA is TGTGCCAGTGACAGGACAGGCACTGAA.

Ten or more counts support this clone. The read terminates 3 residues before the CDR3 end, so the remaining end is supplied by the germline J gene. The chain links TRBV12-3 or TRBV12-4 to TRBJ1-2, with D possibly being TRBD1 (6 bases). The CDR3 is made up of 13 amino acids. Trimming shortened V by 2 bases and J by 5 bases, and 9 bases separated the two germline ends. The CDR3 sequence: CASSLNREYGYTF. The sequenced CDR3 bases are TGTGCCAGCAGTTTAAACAGGGAATATGGC.

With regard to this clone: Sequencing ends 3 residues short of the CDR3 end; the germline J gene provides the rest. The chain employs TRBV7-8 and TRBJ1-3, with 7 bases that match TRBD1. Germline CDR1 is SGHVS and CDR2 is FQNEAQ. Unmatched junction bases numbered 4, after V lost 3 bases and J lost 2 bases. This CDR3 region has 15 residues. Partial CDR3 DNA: TGTGCCAGCAGCTTGCCTACAGGGGCTGGAAACACC. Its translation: CASSLPTGAGNT. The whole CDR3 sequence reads CASSLPTGAGNTIYF.

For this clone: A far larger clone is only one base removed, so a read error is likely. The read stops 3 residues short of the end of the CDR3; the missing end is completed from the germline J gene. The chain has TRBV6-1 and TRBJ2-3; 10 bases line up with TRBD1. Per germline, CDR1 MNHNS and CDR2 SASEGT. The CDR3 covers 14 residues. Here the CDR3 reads CASGEGQGADTQYF. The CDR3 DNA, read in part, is TGTGCCAGCGGTGAAGGACAGGGGGCAGATACG.

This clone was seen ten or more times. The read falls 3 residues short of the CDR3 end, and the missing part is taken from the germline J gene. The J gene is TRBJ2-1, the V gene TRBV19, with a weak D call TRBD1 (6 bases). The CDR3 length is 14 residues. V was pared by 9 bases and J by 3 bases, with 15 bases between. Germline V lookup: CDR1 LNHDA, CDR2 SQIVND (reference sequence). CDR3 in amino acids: CASQDRPLYNEQFF. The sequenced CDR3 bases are TGTGCCAGCCAAGACAGGCCCCTCTACAATGAG.

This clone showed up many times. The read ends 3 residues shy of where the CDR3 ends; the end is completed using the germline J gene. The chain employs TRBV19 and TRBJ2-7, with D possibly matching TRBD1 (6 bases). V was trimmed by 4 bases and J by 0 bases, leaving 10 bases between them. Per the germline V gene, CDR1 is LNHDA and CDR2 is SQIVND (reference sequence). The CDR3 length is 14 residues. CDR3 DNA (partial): TGTGCCAGTAGTACTCAAGGGGGCTCCTACGAG. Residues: CASSTQGGSYE. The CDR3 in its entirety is CASSTQGGSYEQYF. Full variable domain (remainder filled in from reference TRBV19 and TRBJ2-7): DGGITQSPKYLFRKEGQNVTLSCEQNLNHDAMYWYRQDPGQGLRLIYYSQIVNDFQKGDIAEGYSVSREKKESFPLTVTSAQKNPTAFYLCASSTQGGSYEQYFGPGTRLTVT.

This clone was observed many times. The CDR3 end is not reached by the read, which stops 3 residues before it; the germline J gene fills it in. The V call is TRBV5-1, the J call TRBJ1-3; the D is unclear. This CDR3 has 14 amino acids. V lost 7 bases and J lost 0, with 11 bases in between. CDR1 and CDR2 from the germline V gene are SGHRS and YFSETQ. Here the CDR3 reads CASGSGFSGNTIYF. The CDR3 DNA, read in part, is TGCGCCAGCGGATCAGGCTTCTCTGGAAACACC.

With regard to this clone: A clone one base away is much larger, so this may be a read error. The CDR3 region is CSANSDRGGAYEQYF. The sequenced CDR3 bases are TGCAGTGCAAACTCCGACAGGGGGGGGGCCTACGAG. The J gene is TRBJ2-7, the V gene TRBV20-1, with 9 bases matching TRBD1. The DNA ends 3 residues before the CDR3 does, and the rest of the CDR3 is filled in from the germline J gene. CDR3 length: 15 residues. The V segment lost 6 bases and the J segment 2 bases; nucleotides outside the gene matches: 11. Germline V gene lookup returns CDR1 DFQATT and CDR2 SNEGSKA (reference sequence).

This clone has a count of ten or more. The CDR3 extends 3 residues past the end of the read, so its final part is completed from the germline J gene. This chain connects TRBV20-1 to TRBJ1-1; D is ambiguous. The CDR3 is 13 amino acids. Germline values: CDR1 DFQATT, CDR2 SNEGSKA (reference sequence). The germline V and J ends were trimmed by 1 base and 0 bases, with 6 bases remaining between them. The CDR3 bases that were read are TGCAGTGCTAGAGCCCAATTGAACACTGAA. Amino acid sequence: CSARAQLNTE. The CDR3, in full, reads CSARAQLNTEAFF.

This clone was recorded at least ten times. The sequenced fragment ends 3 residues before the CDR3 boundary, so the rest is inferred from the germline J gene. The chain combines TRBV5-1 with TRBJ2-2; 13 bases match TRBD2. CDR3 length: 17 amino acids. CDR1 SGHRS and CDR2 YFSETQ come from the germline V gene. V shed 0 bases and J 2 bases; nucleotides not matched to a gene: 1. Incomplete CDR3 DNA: TGCGCCAGCAGCTTGGGACTAGCGGGAGGAAACACCGGGGAG. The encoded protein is CASSLGLAGGNTGE. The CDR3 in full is CASSLGLAGGNTGELFF.

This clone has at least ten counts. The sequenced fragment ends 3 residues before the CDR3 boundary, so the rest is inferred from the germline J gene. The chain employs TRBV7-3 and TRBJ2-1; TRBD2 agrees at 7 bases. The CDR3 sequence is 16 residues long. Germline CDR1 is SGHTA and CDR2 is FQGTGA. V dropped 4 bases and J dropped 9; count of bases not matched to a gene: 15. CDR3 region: CASSSPAGGRNFEQFF. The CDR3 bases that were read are TGTGCCAGCAGCTCCCCGGCGGGCGGGAGAAATTTTGAG.

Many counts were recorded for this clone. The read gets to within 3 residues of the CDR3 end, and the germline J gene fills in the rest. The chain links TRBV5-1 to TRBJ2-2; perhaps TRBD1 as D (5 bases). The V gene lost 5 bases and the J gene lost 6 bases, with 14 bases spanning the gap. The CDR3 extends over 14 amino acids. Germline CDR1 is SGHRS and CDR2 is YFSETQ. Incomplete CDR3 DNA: TGCGCCAGCAGGGGCTACCTAGGGGCCGGGGAG. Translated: CASRGYLGAGE. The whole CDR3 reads CASRGYLGAGELFF.

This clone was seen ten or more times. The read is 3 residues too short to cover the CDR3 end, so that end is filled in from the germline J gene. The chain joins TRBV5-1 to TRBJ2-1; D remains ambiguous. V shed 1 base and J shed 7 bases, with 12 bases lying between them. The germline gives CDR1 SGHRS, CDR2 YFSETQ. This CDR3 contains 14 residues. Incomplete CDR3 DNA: TGCGCCAGCAGCTTGATAGGGCAGCTTAATGAG. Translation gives CASSLIGQLNE. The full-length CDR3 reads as CASSLIGQLNEQFF.

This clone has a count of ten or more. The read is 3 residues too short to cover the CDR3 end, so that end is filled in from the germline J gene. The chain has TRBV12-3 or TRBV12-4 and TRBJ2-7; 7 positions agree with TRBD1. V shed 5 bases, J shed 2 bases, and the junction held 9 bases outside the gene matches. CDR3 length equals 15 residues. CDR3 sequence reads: CASSLDRSPTYEQYF. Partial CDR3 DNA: TGTGCCAGCAGTCTGGACAGGAGCCCAACCTACGAG.